Below are 27 T cell receptor beta chains sequenced from a single sample in a study of blood T cell repertoires in COVID-19. Measured with immunoSEQ multiplex PCR; TCRdb has only the in-frame clones, and not every one. The repertoire holds 99,000 or so clones, with roughly 80% as singletons. Sequences were obtained from peripheral blood. The receptors were sampled from a woman of 80 years or more with active or convalescent COVID-19.

The chain uses TRBV5-1 and TRBJ2-2; TRBD1 might be the D (7 bases). CDR1 and CDR2 (germline): SGHRS, YFSETQ. CDR3 size: 17 residues. The V end lost 4 bases, the J end lost 6 bases, and 22 bases lay between the germline ends. The DNA of the CDR3 is TGCGCCAGCAGCGGGAGGTCTGCAGGGGGGTTGTCCGGGGAGCTGTTTTTT. Translating it yields CASSGRSAGGLSGELFF.

The genes are TRBV28 and TRBJ2-2; possible D gene TRBD2, 6 bases. The CDR3 length is 14 residues. Trimming removed 3 bases from V and 7 bases from J, with 12 bases in between. Germline CDR1 and CDR2: MDHEN and SYDVKM. The chain's CDR3 is CASSLVRGIGELFF. In DNA, the CDR3 is TGTGCCAGCAGTTTGGTTCGGGGGATCGGGGAGCTGTTTTTT.

This chain joins TRBV5-4 and TRBJ2-5; 7 nucleotides match TRBD2. This CDR3 is 14 amino acids long. V dropped 6 bases and J dropped 4; count of bases not matched to a gene: 9. CDR1 SGHNT and CDR2 YYREEE come from the germline V gene (reference sequence). Here the CDR3 DNA reads TGTGCCAGCACCGTGGCGGAGCGGGGAGAGACCCAGTACTTC. Its translation: CASTVAERGETQYF.

The chain has TRBV6-5 and TRBJ1-2, with 7 bases fitting TRBD1. From germline, CDR1 is MNHEY and CDR2 SVGAGI. V trimming: 7 bases; J trimming: 4 bases; junction bases outside the gene matches: 6. The CDR3 runs to 13 residues. CDR3 in amino acids: CASTRQGGYGYTF. CDR3 bases: TGTGCCAGCACCAGACAGGGTGGCTATGGCTACACCTTC.

This clone showed up just once. The chain recombines TRBV23-1 with TRBJ1-1; D unresolved. TRBV23-1 is an ORF, and what it does is uncertain. CDR3 size: 15 residues. Trimming cost V 2 bases and J 1 base, with 11 bases left between them. The CDR3 loop reads CASSQLSQANTEAFF. The CDR3 region has the DNA TGCGCCAGCAGTCAACTCTCCCAGGCGAACACTGAAGCTTTCTTT.

The chain links TRBV2 to TRBJ2-1, with D unresolved. Germline CDR1 reads SNHLY; CDR2 reads FYNNEI. The V gene lost 2 bases and the J gene lost 11 bases, with 7 bases spanning the gap. This CDR3 is built from 11 residues. This chain's CDR3 is CASSESLKQFF. CDR3 in DNA: TGTGCCAGCAGTGAATCTCTTAAGCAGTTCTTC.

The chain joins TRBV2 to TRBJ1-1; 7 bases map to TRBD1. The V and J ends lost 8 bases and 4 bases, in that order; junction bases with no gene match: 13. Germline CDR1 is SNHLY and CDR2 is FYNNEI. The CDR3 extends over 15 amino acids. The CDR3 reads CASQNRRQGGTEAFF. CDR3 bases: TGTGCCAGCCAGAATCGTCGACAGGGAGGCACTGAAGCTTTCTTT.

CDR3 sequence reads: CASKEGWGTEAFF. For the CDR3, the DNA is TGTGCCAGTAAAGAGGGTTGGGGAACTGAAGCTTTCTTT. The J gene is TRBJ1-1, the V gene TRBV19; D gene uncertain. The CDR3 has 13 amino acids. Deletions cut 7 bases from V and 5 bases from J, with 14 bases between. Per the germline V gene, CDR1 is LNHDA and CDR2 is SQIVND (reference sequence).

The gene calls are TRBV15 and TRBJ1-2; the D gene is possibly TRBD1 (6 bases). CDR1 and CDR2 (germline): LNHNV, YYDKDF (reference sequence). V was shortened by 3 bases and J by 0 bases, with 11 bases between the two germline ends. This CDR3 has 15 residues. The CDR3 spells CATSSGGQTNYGYTF. CDR3 sequence (DNA): TGTGCCACCAGCAGCGGCGGACAGACTAACTATGGCTACACCTTC.

The gene calls are TRBV19 and TRBJ1-2, with D perhaps matching TRBD1 (6 bases). Germline V CDR1 and CDR2: LNHDA, SQIVND (reference sequence). V was shortened by 8 bases and J by 8 bases, with 12 bases between the two germline ends. This CDR3 contains 11 residues. The CDR3 spells CASFQGSGYTF. The CDR3 DNA sequence: TGTGCCAGTTTCCAGGGGAGCGGCTACACCTTC. Full variable domain (remainder filled in from reference TRBV19 and TRBJ1-2): DGGITQSPKYLFRKEGQNVTLSCEQNLNHDAMYWYRQDPGQGLRLIYYSQIVNDFQKGDIAEGYSVSREKKESFPLTVTSAQKNPTAFYLCASFQGSGYTFGSGTRLTVV.

This clone has only one observation. The chain joins TRBV24-1 to TRBJ2-1; tentatively, D is TRBD1 (6 bases). Germline CDR1 KGHDR, CDR2 SFDVKD. The ends were cut back, 3 bases at V and 10 bases at J, with 24 bases in the middle. The CDR3 has 17 amino acids. The CDR3 region has the DNA TGTGCCACCAGTGATCCACAGGGCACCAGTTCATATCGGGAGCAGTTCTTC. Amino acid sequence: CATSDPQGTSSYREQFF.

The chain links TRBV6-2 or TRBV6-3 to TRBJ1-1; tentative D call: TRBD1 (5 bases). The germline V gene has CDR1 MNHEY and CDR2 SVGEGT. The CDR3 is made up of 14 amino acids. V lost 6 bases and J 6 bases, leaving 17 bases between the germline ends. This CDR3 is CASRYSRALSEAFF. The CDR3 DNA is TGTGCCAGCAGGTACAGCAGGGCCCTATCTGAAGCTTTCTTT.

CDR3 residues: CASRYTGTGLSGQNQPQHF. CDR3 bases: TGTGCCAGCAGGTACACCGGGACAGGGCTCTCCGGCCAAAATCAGCCCCAGCATTTT. The chain couples TRBV11-2 to TRBJ1-5; 9 bases fit TRBD1. The CDR3 consists of 19 residues. CDR1 and CDR2 (germline): SGHAT, FQNNGV. The trim removed 6 bases at V and 4 bases at J, leaving 19 bases unmatched. Full variable domain (outside the CDR3, taken from reference TRBV11-2 and TRBJ1-5): EAGVAQSPRYKIIEKRQSVAFWCNPISGHATLYWYQQILGQGPKLLIQFQNNGVVDDSQLPKDRFSAERLKGVDSTLKIQPAKLEDSAVYLCASRYTGTGLSGQNQPQHFGDGTRLSIL.

The chain links TRBV19 to TRBJ2-7, with TRBD2 matching 10 bases. CDR1 is LNHDA and CDR2 is SQIVND in the germline V gene (reference sequence). The CDR3 covers 13 residues. Trimming took 4 bases from V and 7 from J; bases not matched to a gene: 4. In DNA, the CDR3 is TGTGCCAGTAGTAAGGGACTAGCGTGGGAGCAGTACTTC. This gives the protein CASSKGLAWEQYF.

V is TRBV19 and J is TRBJ2-2; 15 bases agree with TRBD2. The V gene's germline CDR1 is LNHDA and CDR2 SQIVND (reference sequence). CDR3 size: 18 residues. Trimming cost V 7 bases and J 4 bases; bases outside gene matches: 10. As DNA, the CDR3 is TGTGCCAGTACCATCGGACTAGCGGGAGGGCCGGGCACCGGGGAGCTGTTTTTT. It specifies CASTIGLAGGPGTGELFF.

The chain employs TRBV5-8 and TRBJ2-1; D remains ambiguous. V was trimmed by 4 bases and J by 0 bases, leaving 17 bases between them. In germline, CDR1 is SGHTS, CDR2 YDEGEE. The CDR3 contains 17 residues. This CDR3 is CASSPYSQANSYNEQFF. In DNA, the CDR3 is TGTGCCAGCAGCCCATACTCTCAAGCCAACTCCTACAATGAGCAGTTCTTC.

The J gene is TRBJ1-6, the V gene TRBV4-1, with D hard to call. The CDR3 has 14 amino acids. Per germline, CDR1 MGHRA and CDR2 YSYEKL. The V gene lost 1 base and the J gene lost 7 bases, with 8 bases spanning the gap. The CDR3 spells CASSQGQSNSPLHF. The CDR3 nucleotides read TGCGCCAGCAGCCAAGGACAATCCAATTCACCCCTCCACTTT.

V usage is TRBV15 and J usage is TRBJ2-1; 10 positions agree with TRBD2. With 9 bases clipped from V and 6 bases from J, the junction kept 11 bases outside the gene matches. This CDR3 spans 15 amino acids. Germline lookup yields CDR1 LNHNV and CDR2 YYDKDF (reference sequence). CDR3 nucleotides: TGTGCCACAGGAAGGAAGCGGGGGGGTGGCAATGAGCAGTTCTTC. Amino acids: CATGRKRGGGNEQFF.

This clone was found a few times. The chain has TRBV12-3 or TRBV12-4 and TRBJ1-6, with D unresolved. This CDR3 contains 12 residues. The V end lost 0 bases, the J end lost 10 bases, and 4 bases lay between the germline ends. In DNA, the CDR3 is TGTGCCAGCAGTTTAGCCCTCTCACCCCTCCACTTT. Translation: CASSLALSPLHF.

This chain links TRBV5-1 with TRBJ2-7; no reliable D call. The CDR3 covers 14 residues. Germline assignment: CDR1 SGHRS and CDR2 YFSETQ. The ends were cut back, 1 base at V and 5 bases at J, with 13 bases in the middle. DNA of the CDR3: TGCGCCAGCAGCTTGCGTCTCGATCCTAACGAGCAGTACTTC. Protein: CASSLRLDPNEQYF.

This chain links TRBV30 with TRBJ2-7; 9 bases map to TRBD1. CDR1 and CDR2 from the germline V gene are GTSNPN and SVGIG (reference sequence). V lost 8 bases, J lost 6 bases, and 14 bases stayed unmatched. The CDR3 runs to 14 residues. CDR3 residues: CAGQTGTGIGEQYF. For the CDR3, the DNA is TGTGCCGGCCAAACCGGGACAGGGATCGGCGAGCAGTACTTC.

The CDR3: CASSFEGQGRDTQYF. As DNA, the CDR3 is TGCGCCAGCAGCTTCGAGGGACAGGGGAGGGATACGCAGTATTTT. The V and J genes are TRBV5-1 and TRBJ2-3; 10 bases fit TRBD1. V gave up 2 bases and J gave up 6 bases; unmatched junction bases: 6. The germline V gene has CDR1 SGHRS and CDR2 YFSETQ. The CDR3 consists of 15 residues.

V gene TRBV5-6 combines with J gene TRBJ2-5, with D unresolved. This CDR3 spans 11 amino acids. The V and J ends lost 2 bases and 11 bases respectively, with 10 bases between them. In germline, CDR1 is SGHDT, CDR2 YYEEEE. CDR3 region: CASSFRASQYF. The DNA for the CDR3 is TGTGCCAGCAGCTTCCGAGCATCTCAGTACTTC.

The V and J genes are TRBV30 and TRBJ2-6, with D unresolved. The CDR3 has 14 residues. The germline V gene encodes CDR1 GTSNPN and CDR2 SVGIG (reference sequence). Trimming removed 0 bases from V and 1 base from J, with 4 bases in between. This CDR3 reads CAWSVSSGANVLTF. The DNA of the CDR3 is TGTGCCTGGAGTGTCTCTTCTGGGGCCAACGTCCTGACTTTC.

The rearrangement links TRBV10-3 to TRBJ2-7; TRBD1 is a possible D gene (6 bases). The ends were cut back, 0 bases at V and 6 bases at J, with 21 bases in the middle. This CDR3 spans 17 amino acids. The germline CDR1 and CDR2 sequences are ENHRY and SYGVKD. In DNA, the CDR3 is TGTGCCATCAGTGAGTCGAATCTTGGGCAGGGGAATCGCGAGCAGTACTTC. It encodes CAISESNLGQGNREQYF.

This clone was found a few times. The chain uses TRBV28 and TRBJ1-6; TRBD1 agrees at 7 bases. The ends lost 4 bases at V and 8 bases at J; junction bases unmatched: 8. Looked up from germline, CDR1 is MDHEN and CDR2 is SYDVKM. The length of the CDR3 is 15 residues. CDR3 sequence reads: CASSSSDRLDSPLHF. The CDR3 bases are TGTGCCAGCAGTTCCTCGGACAGGTTGGATTCACCCCTCCACTTT.

This clone was picked up a small number of times. The chain carries TRBV2 and TRBJ1-5; unclear D gene. Germline V lookup: CDR1 SNHLY, CDR2 FYNNEI. V lost 1 base and J lost 4, with 8 bases in between. The CDR3 totals 14 residues. The chain's CDR3 is CASSEGRRNQPQHF. The CDR3 DNA reads TGTGCCAGCAGTGAAGGGCGGAGAAATCAGCCCCAGCATTTT.